This T cell receptor beta chain was captured in a study of technical replicates of blood from several donors listed by TCRdb under 2017. The CDR3 goes from the cysteine to the phenylalanine over 11 residues. This entry keeps only the CDR3 DNA: 33 bases, framed from base 1. The germline V gene (reference sequence) gives CDR1 as LNHDA and CDR2 as SQIVND. Trimming costs V 3 bases and J 8 bases, and their ends lie 5 bases apart. A word on this clone: The antigen this receptor binds is unknown. No clone much larger than this one lies a single base away; base qualities are absent.

The library was produced with the immunoSEQ multiplex PCR assay. In TCRdb, the immuneACCESS table is reduced to in-frame sequences with V and J assigned. These tables do not hold every clone; where another copy was compared, an unresolved V gene accounts for under half, and the others remain unexplained. The sample profile shows about 74,000 clones; approximately 90% of them were found once. The ten largest make up 0.35% to 0.45% of the sample. Sequenced input: T cells isolated from PBMCs. The rearranged chain carries TRBV19 and TRBJ2-1, with the D gene too uncertain to name. This TCR derives from a human donor in good health. The CDR3 protein is CASSISYEQFF. The nucleotides read TGTGCCAGTAGTATTTCTTATGAGCAGTTCTTC. The CDR3, completed at both ends by the reference TRBV19 and TRBJ2-1 genes, gives the full variable domain DGGITQSPKYLFRKEGQNVTLSCEQNLNHDAMYWYRQDPGQGLRLIYYSQIVNDFQKGDIAEGYSVSREKKESFPLTVTSAQKNPTAFYLCASSISYEQFFGPGTRLTVL.